What follows are 6 T cell receptor beta chains derived from one specimen sequenced in a study of T cell responses to AZD1222 COVID-19 vaccine. The assay was immunoSEQ multiplex PCR, and TCRdb's table has in-frame clones only and misses some. This sample has 150,000 or so clones, with around 92% found just once. The sample was peripheral blood, taken on day 0 of AZD1222 vaccination. The receptor set was obtained from an adult in good health.

This clone has only one observation. V and J are TRBV11-3 and TRBJ2-5, with 7 bases matching TRBD1. The CDR3 is 15 residues long. Germline trimming cut 0 bases from V and 2 bases from J; bases unmatched to any gene: 3. Germline CDR1 is SGHNT and CDR2 is YENEEA. This CDR3 reads CASSLDGTEQETQYF. The CDR3 DNA is TGTGCCAGCAGCTTAGATGGGACAGAACAAGAGACCCAGTACTTC.

V and J are TRBV19 and TRBJ2-7; 8 bases line up with TRBD1. Germline V gene sequence: CDR1 LNHDA, CDR2 SQIVND (reference sequence). This CDR3 is built from 14 residues. V shed 5 bases, J shed 2 bases, and the junction held 5 bases outside the gene matches. The CDR3 is CASSYGQGPYEQYF. The DNA of the CDR3 is TGTGCCAGTAGTTATGGACAGGGACCCTACGAGCAGTACTTC.

The rearrangement links TRBV27 to TRBJ2-5; D may be TRBD1 or TRBD2 (6 bases each). The CDR3 spans 14 residues. CDR1 and CDR2 from the germline V gene are MNHEY and SMNVEV (reference sequence). The V end was cut by 5 bases, the J end by 5 bases, with 15 bases between. CDR3: CASSPRGDWETQYF. DNA for the CDR3: TGTGCCAGCAGTCCTAGGGGGGATTGGGAGACCCAGTACTTC.

The chain recombines TRBV7-6 with TRBJ2-7; D not resolved. Germline loops: CDR1 SGHVS, CDR2 FNYEAQ. V shed 0 bases and J shed 3 bases, with 15 bases lying between them. This CDR3 is 16 amino acids long. The CDR3 reads CASSLARLPKDYEQYF. Here the CDR3 DNA reads TGTGCCAGCAGCTTAGCGCGGCTCCCCAAGGACTACGAGCAGTACTTC.

The V gene is TRBV4-1, the J gene TRBJ2-3, with TRBD2 matching 8 bases. This CDR3 comprises 18 residues. V lost 0 bases, J lost 3 bases, and 11 bases stayed unmatched. Germline assignment: CDR1 MGHRA and CDR2 YSYEKL. The CDR3 coding sequence is TGCGCCAGCAGCCAAGAAGGTAAAGCGGGGGCCATGACAGATACGCAGTATTTT. Its protein product is CASSQEGKAGAMTDTQYF.

The rearrangement links TRBV3-1 (or the pseudogene TRBV3-2) to TRBJ2-4, with 8 bases aligning to TRBD1. V lost 4 bases to trimming and J lost 5 bases; unmatched junction nucleotides: 10. Germline lookup yields CDR1 LGHDT and CDR2 YNNKEL (reference sequence). The CDR3 covers 16 residues. This CDR3 is CASSPRQGSTQNIQYF. CDR3 nucleotide sequence: TGTGCCAGCAGCCCCCGACAGGGGTCAACTCAAAACATTCAGTACTTC.